These 17 T cell receptor beta chains originate from one sample sequenced in a study of T cell responses to AZD1222 COVID-19 vaccine. Using immunoSEQ multiplex PCR, the repertoire was profiled, and TCRdb retains in-frame clones only, with some absent. The sample lists more than 140,000 clones; 91% were seen once. Here the sequenced sample was peripheral blood, taken on day 0 of AZD1222 vaccination. The receptors derive from an adult in good health.

The gene calls are TRBV27 and TRBJ2-1, with 8 bases aligning to TRBD2. CDR1 is MNHEY and CDR2 is SMNVEV in the germline V gene (reference sequence). This CDR3 region has 16 residues. V was pared by 3 bases and J by 10 bases, with 14 bases of the junction left unmatched. CDR3: CASSFRLRGALREQFF. CDR3 nucleotide sequence: TGTGCCAGCAGTTTCCGTCTGCGGGGGGCGTTACGGGAGCAGTTCTTC.

V and J are TRBV6-5 and TRBJ1-2; D is unclear. The CDR3 extends over 13 amino acids. Trimming removed 2 bases from V and 2 bases from J, with 6 bases in between. CDR1 and CDR2 (germline): MNHEY, SVGAGI. The CDR3 nucleotides read TGTGCCAGCAGTTACGAGGGAAACTATGGCTACACCTTC. It yields the protein CASSYEGNYGYTF.

V is TRBV28 and J is TRBJ2-7, with 7 nucleotides matching TRBD2. This CDR3 comprises 13 residues. Germline trimming cut 7 bases from V and 0 bases from J; bases unmatched to any gene: 3. The V gene's germline CDR1 is MDHEN and CDR2 SYDVKM. This CDR3 is CASTREVSYEQYF. DNA for the CDR3: TGTGCCAGCACCCGGGAGGTCTCCTACGAGCAGTACTTC.

CDR3 coding DNA: TGTGCCAGCAGCCTATCGACAGGTTTCTATGGCTACACCTTC. Protein product: CASSLSTGFYGYTF. The J gene is TRBJ1-2, the V gene TRBV6-2 or TRBV6-3; a possible D gene is TRBD1 (6 bases). Germline V CDR1 and CDR2: MNHEY, SVGEGT. This CDR3 has 14 amino acids. Trimming took 6 bases from V and 4 from J, leaving 15 bases between them.

This clone came up once. The chain links TRBV6-2 or TRBV6-3 to TRBJ1-1; a weak D match, TRBD1 (5 bases). CDR3 length: 15 amino acids. Looked up from germline, CDR1 is MNHEY and CDR2 is SVGEGT. Trimming removed 0 bases from V and 0 bases from J, with 8 bases in between. This CDR3 reads CASSYSTGLNTEAFF. As DNA, the CDR3 is TGTGCCAGCAGTTACTCCACAGGCTTGAACACTGAAGCTTTCTTT.

The chain recombines TRBV2 with TRBJ1-1; D is ambiguous. This CDR3 spans 13 amino acids. Germline CDR1 SNHLY, CDR2 FYNNEI. Deletions cut 6 bases from V and 5 bases from J, with 13 bases between. In DNA, the CDR3 is TGTGCCAGCAGAGGAGAAATGAGGACTGAAGCTTTCTTT. It encodes CASRGEMRTEAFF.

The J gene is TRBJ2-5, the V gene TRBV5-1; D is uncertain. This CDR3 region has 11 residues. CDR1 is SGHRS and CDR2 is YFSETQ in the germline V gene. V was cut by 5 bases and J by 3 bases, with 5 bases left in between. This chain's CDR3 is CASRREETQYF. CDR3 DNA sequence: TGCGCCAGCAGGCGAGAAGAGACCCAGTACTTC.

With regard to this clone: Other DNA sequences in this specimen translate into the identical CDR3. The chain is built from TRBV5-6 and TRBJ2-7; weak D call: TRBD2 (5 bases). Between the trimmed V and J ends, which lost 0 bases and 3 bases, there was a span of 10 bases. The germline CDR1 and CDR2 sequences are SGHDT and YYEEEE. The CDR3 length is 14 residues. CDR3: CASSLGGDGYEQYF. The CDR3 DNA is TGTGCCAGCAGCTTGGGGGGAGATGGCTACGAGCAGTACTTC.

V and J are TRBV6-5 and TRBJ2-2; no clear D gene. Per germline, CDR1 MNHEY and CDR2 SVGAGI. The CDR3 covers 14 residues. Trimming cost V 5 bases and J 5 bases, with 12 bases left between them. CDR3 sequence reads: CASSNPRRTGELFF. As DNA, the CDR3 is TGTGCCAGCAGTAACCCCCGGCGGACCGGGGAGCTGTTTTTT.

Notes on this clone: The same CDR3 can be traced to other DNA sequences in this sample. V is TRBV24-1 and J is TRBJ1-1; a weak D match, TRBD1 (6 bases). The CDR3 spans 11 residues. Trimming pared 9 bases from V and 5 bases from J, leaving 9 bases between. Per the germline V gene, CDR1 is KGHDR and CDR2 is SFDVKD. The CDR3 sequence is CATSDRTEAFF. As DNA, the CDR3 is TGTGCCACCTCGGACAGAACTGAAGCTTTCTTT.

V is TRBV6-4 and J is TRBJ2-6, with D perhaps matching TRBD1 (5 bases). V shed 3 bases and J shed 1 base, with 10 bases lying between them. In germline, CDR1 is MRHNA, CDR2 SNTAGT. The CDR3 is made up of 16 amino acids. CDR3 sequence reads: CASSESSGSGANVLTF. The CDR3 nucleotides read TGTGCCAGCAGTGAGTCCTCAGGGTCTGGGGCCAACGTCCTGACTTTC.

This clone was counted between two and nine times. The rearrangement links TRBV28 to TRBJ2-7, with 10 bases aligning to TRBD1. After removal of 6 bases from V and 7 bases from J, the junction contained 12 bases not matched to a gene. CDR3 size: 15 residues. Per the germline V gene, CDR1 is MDHEN and CDR2 is SYDVKM. The CDR3 here is CASSATGTGDREQYF. In DNA, the CDR3 is TGTGCCAGCAGCGCAACCGGGACAGGGGACCGGGAGCAGTACTTC. Variable domain in full (rest from reference TRBV28 and TRBJ2-7): DVKVTQSSRYLVKRTGEKVFLECVQDMDHENMFWYRQDPGLGLRLIYFSYDVKMKEKGDIPEGYSVSREKKERFSLILESASTNQTSMYLCASSATGTGDREQYFGPGTRLTVT.

DNA for the CDR3: TGTGCCAGCAGCTTGGGGACTAGCGGGACCCGTACGCAGTATTTT. Translation gives CASSLGTSGTRTQYF. V gene TRBV28 combines with J gene TRBJ2-3; 13 bases match TRBD2. The CDR3 consists of 15 residues. Germline V gives CDR1 MDHEN, CDR2 SYDVKM. V dropped 6 bases and J dropped 8; count of bases not matched to a gene: 8.

The J gene is TRBJ2-1, the V gene TRBV27; D tentatively reads TRBD1 or TRBD2 (5 bases each). This CDR3 has 13 residues. V lost 5 bases to trimming and J lost 10 bases, with 15 bases between them. CDR1 is MNHEY and CDR2 is SMNVEV in the germline V gene (reference sequence). CDR3 in DNA: TGTGCCAGCAGTCAAGGACCGGGGCGGGAGCAGTTCTTC. As protein: CASSQGPGREQFF.

CDR3 in amino acids: CASSPRFAGTNHEQYF. The CDR3 DNA follows: TGTGCCAGCAGCCCCCGTTTTGCAGGGACTAACCACGAGCAGTACTTC. The V gene is TRBV9, the J gene TRBJ2-7; 7 bases fit TRBD2. From germline, CDR1 is SGDLS and CDR2 YYNGEE. Germline trimming cut 4 bases from V and 5 bases from J; bases unmatched to any gene: 15. This CDR3 comprises 16 residues.

The chain joins TRBV6-2 or TRBV6-3 to TRBJ1-3, with 7 bases lining up with TRBD1. The CDR3 runs 18 residues. V shed 0 bases, J shed 4 bases, and the junction held 12 bases outside the gene matches. Germline-derived CDR1 and CDR2 are MNHEY and SVGEGT. CDR3 in amino acids: CASSYSRTGTAQGNTIYF. The CDR3, as DNA: TGTGCCAGCAGTTACTCGAGGACGGGGACAGCTCAAGGAAACACCATATATTTT.

This chain uses TRBV5-1 with TRBJ1-2; D is undetermined. Per the germline V gene, CDR1 is SGHRS and CDR2 is YFSETQ. The CDR3 has 14 amino acids. V was shortened by 1 base and J by 8 bases, with 15 bases between the two germline ends. CDR3 coding DNA: TGCGCCAGCAGCTTGTATCCGGGAGAGCGCGGCTACACCTTC. As protein: CASSLYPGERGYTF.